This T cell receptor (beta chain) appears in the sequencing data of a study of neurological immune-mediated disorders. Study-level findings and limits: The most TCR clonal expansion was seen in HTLV-1-associated myelopathy, whereas the least was seen in multiple sclerosis, below the level in healthy controls.

In its sample, this clonotype is medium-sized. Its specificity is unknown. The length of the CDR3 is 15 residues. Trimming took off 4 bases at V and 3 bases at J, with 15 bases between the two ends. Each TCR transcript was tagged with a 10-nucleotide random UMI during 5'RACE. TCRdb re-called the 5' RACE reads through MiXCR, storing one row per CDR3 protein. The sample consists of 30,000 to 40,000 distinct CDR3 sequences, around 4% of them appearing once. The chain joins TRBV12-3 or TRBV12-4 to TRBJ1-1; TRBD1 might be the D (5 bases). Sample: PBMCs. This sequence originates from a man under 40 with multiple sclerosis. In nucleotides, the CDR3 is TGTGCCAGCAGTTGGGGTGGCAGGGTCGACACTGAAGCTTTCTTT. Its translation is CASSWGGRVDTEAFF.